The 22 T cell receptor beta chains below come from one sample, sequenced in a study. TCRdb re-called the RT-PCR reads through MiXCR, storing one row per CDR3 protein. The sample holds about 680,000 distinct CDR3 sequences, approximately 15% seen once. The specimen was memory CD4+ T cells from blood. The source of these receptors is a female donor in good health, serving as a healthy control.

The chain links TRBV4-1 to TRBJ2-1, with TRBD2 matching over 13 bases. The V gene end was trimmed by 3 bases and the J gene end by 2 bases; junction bases not matched to a gene: 7. This CDR3 is built from 18 residues. Per the germline V gene, CDR1 is MGHRA and CDR2 is YSYEKL. CDR3 in DNA: TGCGCCAGCAGCCATTTGCTGACTAGCGGGGGGACCTACAATGAGCAGTTCTTC. Protein sequence: CASSHLLTSGGTYNEQFF.

This clonotype was counted many times. The V call is TRBV6-5, the J call TRBJ2-1, with 10 positions matching TRBD2. Germline CDR1 reads MNHEY; CDR2 reads SVGAGI. The CDR3 is made up of 17 amino acids. J gave up 0 bases and V 6 bases, and 8 bases lay outside the gene matches. The chain's CDR3 is CASSRTSGTSSYNEQFF. DNA for the CDR3: TGTGCCAGCAGCCGGACTAGCGGCACCAGCTCCTACAATGAGCAGTTCTTC.

This clonotype was counted many times. The chain recombines TRBV6-5 with TRBJ2-1, with 12 nucleotides matching TRBD2. Germline V gene sequence: CDR1 MNHEY, CDR2 SVGAGI. Losses at the gene ends were 1 base for V and 3 bases for J; bases not matched to a gene: 7. This CDR3 has 18 residues. The CDR3, as DNA: TGTGCCAGCAGTTACTTCATCCCGGGACTAGCGGGCTACAATGAGCAGTTCTTC. It encodes CASSYFIPGLAGYNEQFF.

The chain couples TRBV5-1 to TRBJ2-7; tentative D call: TRBD2 (7 bases). The length of the CDR3 is 14 residues. Trimming removed 4 bases from V and 5 bases from J, with 16 bases in between. CDR1 is SGHRS, CDR2 YFSETQ, per germline. CDR3 in DNA: TGCGCCAGCAGCCAAAGCACGGGGGGCGACGAGCAGTACTTC. This codes for CASSQSTGGDEQYF.

This clonotype was counted many times. The V gene is TRBV7-3, the J gene TRBJ1-3, with D possibly TRBD1 on 5 matching bases. The germline CDR1 and CDR2 sequences are SGHTA and FQGTGA. The CDR3 length is 13 residues. V was trimmed by 2 bases and J by 4 bases, leaving 6 bases between them. The CDR3, as DNA: TGTGCCAGCAGCTTAGGGGGGGGAAACACCATATATTTT. Protein sequence: CASSLGGGNTIYF.

The chain carries TRBV5-6 and TRBJ1-2; unclear D gene. Trimming shortened V by 1 base and J by 8 bases, and 12 bases separated the two germline ends. Looked up from germline, CDR1 is SGHDT and CDR2 is YYEEEE. CDR3 size: 13 residues. CDR3 region: CASSLKPAGGYTF. The CDR3 coding sequence is TGTGCCAGCAGCTTGAAACCCGCGGGGGGCTACACCTTC.

This clonotype was picked up a small number of times. J is TRBJ2-7 and V is TRBV3-1; 7 bases map to TRBD2. V was pared by 1 base and J by 6 bases, with 9 bases of the junction left unmatched. The germline V gene encodes CDR1 LGHDT and CDR2 YNNKEL (reference sequence). This CDR3 comprises 15 residues. The CDR3 region has the DNA TGTGCCAGCAGCCAAGCCCAACCCGGGACTACCGAGCAGTACTTC. Encoded protein: CASSQAQPGTTEQYF.

This clonotype was seen repeatedly, ten times or more. The V gene is TRBV6-6, the J gene TRBJ2-7; D gene uncertain. Trimming pared 2 bases from V and 6 bases from J, leaving 11 bases between. The CDR3 covers 13 residues. CDR1 and CDR2 (germline): MNHNY, SVGAGI (reference sequence). The CDR3 nucleotides read TGTGCCAGCAGTTACCCCGATCTGGGCGAGCAGTACTTC. This gives the protein CASSYPDLGEQYF.

The chain joins TRBV27 to TRBJ1-1, with unresolved D. Germline values: CDR1 MNHEY, CDR2 SMNVEV (reference sequence). V was shortened by 8 bases and J by 4 bases, with 11 bases between the two germline ends. The CDR3 contains 12 residues. The CDR3 here is CASFFGLTEAFF. The CDR3 nucleotides are TGTGCCAGCTTCTTTGGTCTCACTGAAGCTTTCTTT.

This clonotype was counted ten times or more. V is TRBV29-1 and J is TRBJ1-1, with D perhaps TRBD1 (5 bases). This CDR3 is built from 11 residues. The V and J ends lost 5 bases and 11 bases respectively, with 15 bases between them. Germline assignment: CDR1 SQVTM and CDR2 ANQGSEA. CDR3 loop: CSVFVGGGAFF. The CDR3 DNA follows: TGCAGCGTTTTTGTCGGGGGGGGGGCTTTCTTT.

The chain recombines TRBV5-1 with TRBJ1-5, with D uncertain. V was pared by 3 bases and J by 6 bases, with 10 bases between. Germline-derived CDR1 and CDR2 are SGHRS and YFSETQ. CDR3 size: 13 residues. DNA of the CDR3: TGCGCCAGCAGCTCGGACGTAAGTCAGCCCCAGCATTTT. Encoded protein: CASSSDVSQPQHF. Combining the CDR3 with reference TRBV5-1 and TRBJ1-5 gives the whole variable domain KAGVTQTPRYLIKTRGQQVTLSCSPISGHRSVSWYQQTPGQGLQFLFEYFSETQRNKGNFPGRFSGRQFSNSRSEMNVSTLELGDSALYLCASSSDVSQPQHFGDGTRLSIL.

This clonotype has just a few counts. The chain links TRBV15 to TRBJ2-7; D is unresolved. The CDR3 is made up of 14 amino acids. CDR1 and CDR2 (germline): LNHNV, YYDKDF (reference sequence). Between the trimmed V and J ends, which lost 1 base and 6 bases, there was a span of 13 bases. CDR3: CATSRAQEESEQYF. The CDR3 nucleotides read TGTGCCACCAGCAGAGCTCAAGAAGAGAGCGAGCAGTACTTC. Using reference TRBV15 and TRBJ2-7 for the parts outside the CDR3, the full variable domain is DAMVIQNPRYQVTQFGKPVTLSCSQTLNHNVMYWYQQKSSQAPKLLFHYYDKDFNNEADTPDNFQSRRPNTSFCFLDIRSPGLGDTAMYLCATSRAQEESEQYFGPGTRLTVT.

The V and J genes are TRBV2 and TRBJ2-1; TRBD2 matches at 11 bases. CDR1 and CDR2 from the germline V gene are SNHLY and FYNNEI. This CDR3 spans 15 amino acids. V lost 6 bases to trimming and J lost 4 bases; unmatched junction nucleotides: 5. The CDR3: CASSALAGAYNEQFF. In nucleotides, the CDR3 is TGTGCCAGCAGCGCACTAGCGGGAGCTTACAATGAGCAGTTCTTC.

This clonotype has just a few counts. The chain combines TRBV12-5 with TRBJ2-1; D perhaps matches TRBD1 (5 bases). The V end was cut by 1 base, the J end by 8 bases, with 12 bases between. Germline CDR1 reads LGHNT; CDR2 reads FRNRAP. This CDR3 region has 14 residues. The chain's CDR3 is CASGLGNRYHEQFF. The CDR3 DNA sequence: TGTGCTAGTGGTTTGGGTAACAGGTACCATGAGCAGTTCTTC.

This clonotype was seen a handful of times. V gene TRBV7-8 combines with J gene TRBJ2-5; 7 bases line up with TRBD1. This CDR3 contains 14 residues. V was pared by 5 bases and J by 7 bases, with 10 bases of the junction left unmatched. Germline V CDR1 and CDR2: SGHVS, FQNEAQ. The CDR3 DNA is TGTGCCAGCAGCCTCGGACAGGACCGGTTGACCCAGTACTTC. It yields the protein CASSLGQDRLTQYF.

This clonotype was seen a handful of times. The chain couples TRBV20-1 to TRBJ2-1; TRBD1 might be the D (5 bases). Germline V gene sequence: CDR1 DFQATT, CDR2 SNEGSKA (reference sequence). V lost 2 bases to trimming and J lost 6 bases, with 20 bases between them. This CDR3 has 16 amino acids. The CDR3 is CSARPLFRDLSNEQFF. The DNA for the CDR3 is TGCAGTGCTAGACCCCTTTTCAGGGATCTCTCCAATGAGCAGTTCTTC.

There are many counts of this clonotype. J is TRBJ2-5 and V is TRBV20-1; D unresolved. In germline, CDR1 is DFQATT, CDR2 SNEGSKA (reference sequence). This CDR3 is 13 amino acids long. V was shortened by 1 base and J by 4 bases, with 10 bases between the two germline ends. The CDR3 protein is CSARGTGVETQYF. CDR3 in DNA: TGCAGTGCTAGAGGGACCGGAGTAGAGACCCAGTACTTC.

V gene TRBV20-1 combines with J gene TRBJ2-5; D remains ambiguous. Trimming stripped 3 bases from V and 4 bases from J, with 9 bases between. The CDR3 length is 12 residues. Germline CDR1 reads DFQATT; CDR2 reads SNEGSKA (reference sequence). CDR3: CSASVLGETQYF. CDR3 nucleotides: TGCAGTGCTAGCGTTCTAGGAGAGACCCAGTACTTC.

The J gene is TRBJ2-1, the V gene TRBV6-2 or TRBV6-3; perhaps D is TRBD1 or TRBD2 (5 bases each). Germline V gene data show CDR1 as MNHEY and CDR2 as SVGEGT. V shed 7 bases and J shed 8 bases, with 18 bases lying between them. The CDR3 spans 14 residues. As DNA, the CDR3 is TGTGCCAGCATGGAAACAGGTCCAGCGGATGAGCAGTTCTTC. It codes for CASMETGPADEQFF.

The rearrangement links TRBV10-3 to TRBJ1-1; tentatively, D is TRBD1 (6 bases). Trimming shortened V by 8 bases and J by 9 bases, and 16 bases separated the two germline ends. The CDR3 contains 12 residues. Per the germline V gene, CDR1 is ENHRY and CDR2 is SYGVKD. The CDR3 loop is CAIAGQGGKAFF. DNA for the CDR3: TGTGCCATCGCAGGTCAAGGGGGAAAAGCTTTCTTT.

This clonotype was recorded at least ten times. The chain employs TRBV12-3 or TRBV12-4 and TRBJ2-5, with D possibly being TRBD1 (5 bases). The CDR3 has 14 residues. The ends were cut back, 4 bases at V and 5 bases at J, with 14 bases in the middle. CDR3 loop: CASSSRELGETQYF. In DNA form, the CDR3 reads TGTGCCAGCAGTTCCAGGGAATTGGGGGAGACCCAGTACTTC.

This clonotype appeared a few times. The chain couples TRBV27 to TRBJ2-1; no reliable D call. CDR3 length: 9 amino acids. V was trimmed by 7 bases and J by 13 bases, leaving 8 bases between them. CDR1 and CDR2 (germline): MNHEY, SMNVEV (reference sequence). CDR3 residues: CASKNFQFF. CDR3 nucleotides: TGTGCCAGCAAAAACTTTCAGTTCTTC.